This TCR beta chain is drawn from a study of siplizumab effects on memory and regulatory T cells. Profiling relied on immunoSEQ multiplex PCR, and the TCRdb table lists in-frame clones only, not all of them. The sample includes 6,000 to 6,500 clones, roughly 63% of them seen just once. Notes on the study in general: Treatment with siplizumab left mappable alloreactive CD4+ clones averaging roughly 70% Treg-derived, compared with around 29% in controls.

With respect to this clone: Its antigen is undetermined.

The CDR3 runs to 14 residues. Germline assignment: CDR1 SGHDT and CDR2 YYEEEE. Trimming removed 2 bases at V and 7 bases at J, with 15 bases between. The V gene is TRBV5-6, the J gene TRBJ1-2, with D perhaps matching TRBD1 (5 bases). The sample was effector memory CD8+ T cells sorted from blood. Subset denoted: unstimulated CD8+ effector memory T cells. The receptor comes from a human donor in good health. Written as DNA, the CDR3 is TGTGCCAGCAGCTTAATCCAGGGACCGGCTGGCTACACCTTC. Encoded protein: CASSLIQGPAGYTF.